Following are 5 T cell receptor beta chains from one sample sequenced in a study of blood T cell repertoires in COVID-19 (dated by TCRdb to 2019 to 2021). The library relied on the immunoSEQ multiplex PCR assay. In TCRdb, the immuneACCESS table is reduced to in-frame sequences with V and J assigned. These tables do not hold every clone; where another copy was compared, an unresolved V gene accounts for under half, and the others remain unexplained. The sample table shows about 300,000 clones, and around nine tenths are seen once. 2.5% to 3.5% of the sample comes from the top ten. The specimen sequenced was PBMCs or T cells enriched from blood (not recorded which). These receptor sequences come from a woman in her fifties or sixties who had been exposed to COVID-19.

The chain employs TRBV3-1 (or the pseudogene TRBV3-2) and TRBJ1-6; D is possibly TRBD1 (6 bases). Germline-derived CDR1 and CDR2 are LGHDT and YNNKEL (reference sequence). The ends were cut back, 0 bases at V and 10 bases at J, with 16 bases in the middle. This CDR3 is 16 amino acids long. The CDR3 reads CASSQDLGRGGSPLHF. Here the CDR3 DNA reads TGTGCCAGCAGCCAAGATCTGGGCAGGGGTGGCTCACCCCTCCACTTT.

The chain carries TRBV7-2 and TRBJ1-5, with D possibly being TRBD1 (6 bases). Trimming took 0 bases from V and 7 from J, leaving 13 bases between them. The germline V gene encodes CDR1 SGHTA and CDR2 FQGNSA. CDR3 length equals 15 residues. As DNA, the CDR3 is TGTGCCAGCAGCTTAGCATCAGGGGACGAACAGCCCCAGCATTTT. Its protein product is CASSLASGDEQPQHF. Full variable domain (remainder filled in from reference TRBV7-2 and TRBJ1-5): GAGVSQSPSNKVTEKGKDVELRCDPISGHTALYWYRQSLGQGLEFLIYFQGNSAPDKSGLPSDRFSAERTGGSVSTLTIQRTQQEDSAVYLCASSLASGDEQPQHFGDGTRLSIL.

As DNA, the CDR3 is TGTGCCAGCAGCGTAGTAGGGACAGGGAACCAGCCCCAGCATTTT. It encodes CASSVVGTGNQPQHF. This chain connects TRBV7-2 to TRBJ1-5; TRBD1 aligns across 9 bases. This CDR3 contains 15 residues. Germline loops: CDR1 SGHTA, CDR2 FQGNSA. The V gene end was trimmed by 5 bases and the J gene end by 7 bases; junction bases not matched to a gene: 9.

The chain links TRBV6-5 to TRBJ1-6; 7 bases line up with TRBD1. The CDR3 is 13 amino acids. Per the germline V gene, CDR1 is MNHEY and CDR2 is SVGAGI. The ends lost 7 bases at V and 10 bases at J; junction bases unmatched: 7. The CDR3, as DNA: TGTGCCAGCAAGCAGGGGGTAGAGTCACCCCTCCACTTT. Translating gives CASKQGVESPLHF.

The CDR3 coding sequence is TGTGCCAGCAGCTACTCTCTTGTGGTCTACAGCACAGATACGCAGTATTTT. Encoded protein: CASSYSLVVYSTDTQYF. V gene TRBV7-8 combines with J gene TRBJ2-3; D call uncertain. The germline CDR1 and CDR2 sequences are SGHVS and FQNEAQ. This CDR3 contains 17 residues. V gave up 4 bases and J gave up 0 bases, with 17 bases separating them.